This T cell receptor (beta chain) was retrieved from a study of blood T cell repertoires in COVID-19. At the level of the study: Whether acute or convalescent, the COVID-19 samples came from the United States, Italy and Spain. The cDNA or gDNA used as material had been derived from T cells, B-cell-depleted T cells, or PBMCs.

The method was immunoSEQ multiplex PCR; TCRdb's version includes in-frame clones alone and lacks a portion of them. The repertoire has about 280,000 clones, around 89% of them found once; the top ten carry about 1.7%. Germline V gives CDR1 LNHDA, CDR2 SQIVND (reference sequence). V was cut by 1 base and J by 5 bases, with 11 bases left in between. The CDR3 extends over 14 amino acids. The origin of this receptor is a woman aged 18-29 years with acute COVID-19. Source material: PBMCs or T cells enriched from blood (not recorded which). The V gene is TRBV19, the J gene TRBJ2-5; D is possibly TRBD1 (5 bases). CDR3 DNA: TGTGCCAGTAGTATAGGACAGCCGAGGGAGACCCAGTACTTC. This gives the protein CASSIGQPRETQYF.